This entry concerns a single T cell receptor beta chain. Its antigen is not known. Other DNA sequences in this specimen translate into the identical CDR3. This entry is derived from a study of cytomegalovirus exposure and HLA in healthy donors. Study results and caveats: Among TCR beta chains, those listed as cytomegalovirus-associated numbered over 150.

PCR involved 60 Vbeta and 13 Jbeta primers. Generated by immunoSEQ multiplex PCR, the TCRdb table keeps only in-frame clones and is missing some. Of more than 100,000 clones listed, 15% were seen once; the top ten hold 1.9%. The V and J ends lost 0 bases and 3 bases, in that order; junction bases with no gene match: 5. Germline CDR1 SGDLS, CDR2 YYNGEE. This CDR3 contains 15 residues. The clonotype was recovered from a woman younger than 30 in good health and CMV-seronegative. V usage is TRBV9 and J usage is TRBJ2-7; 8 bases match TRBD1. The sample consisted of PBMCs. In DNA, the CDR3 is TGTGCCAGCAGCGTAGGACCGGACAGGGACTACGAGCAGTACTTC. This gives the protein CASSVGPDRDYEQYF.